This is a list of T cell receptor beta chains from one sample in a study of shared clonotypes between healthy human individuals. Some clones are missing from TCRdb's copy, which holds only in-frame ones; the method was immunoSEQ multiplex PCR. This table has approximately 980,000 clones, approximately 76% appearing once. The sample consisted of memory CD4+ T cells sorted from blood. These receptors all stem from a man aged 18 to 35 in good health. Both conserved end residues are part of each CDR3. Fields, in order: D gene, J gene, clone size, V gene, CDR3 protein, CDR3 DNA. D genes are given only for firm matches. The size of a clone is reported for some rows only, either as once, few or many, or as a class for expanded clones.

d_gene: .; j_gene: TRBJ1-5; abundance: .; v_gene: TRBV27; CDR3aa: CASSLRGHQPQHF; CDR3nt: TGTGCCAGCAGTTTACGAGGACATCAGCCCCAGCATTTT
d_gene: .; j_gene: TRBJ2-3; abundance: .; v_gene: TRBV28; CDR3aa: CATKTVRSTDTQYF; CDR3nt: TGTGCCACCAAGACTGTCAGAAGCACAGATACGCAGTATTTT
d_gene: .; j_gene: TRBJ1-2; abundance: few; v_gene: TRBV6-5; CDR3aa: CASRPGDSMFGYTF; CDR3nt: TGTGCCAGCAGGCCGGGAGATTCGATGTTCGGCTACACCTTC
d_gene: TRBD1; j_gene: TRBJ1-1; abundance: .; v_gene: TRBV18; CDR3aa: CASSPQTGMNTEAFF; CDR3nt: TGTGCCAGCTCACCGCAGACAGGGATGAACACTGAAGCTTTCTTT
d_gene: .; j_gene: TRBJ2-2; abundance: .; v_gene: TRBV5-1; CDR3aa: CASSLALREGTGELFF; CDR3nt: TGCGCCAGCAGCTTGGCTCTCAGGGAAGGCACCGGGGAGCTGTTTTTT
d_gene: .; j_gene: TRBJ1-3; abundance: .; v_gene: TRBV6-5; CDR3aa: CASRPLTVSGNTIYF; CDR3nt: TGTGCCAGCAGACCCCTTACAGTCTCTGGAAACACCATATATTTT
d_gene: .; j_gene: TRBJ1-1; abundance: .; v_gene: TRBV7-9; CDR3aa: CASSHRQPGGTEAFF; CDR3nt: TGTGCCAGCAGCCACCGACAGCCGGGTGGCACTGAAGCTTTCTTT
d_gene: TRBD1; j_gene: TRBJ2-1; abundance: many; v_gene: TRBV6-6; CDR3aa: CASTKDPTGGYNEQFF; CDR3nt: TGTGCCAGCACCAAAGACCCGACAGGGGGGTACAATGAGCAGTTCTTC
d_gene: TRBD2; j_gene: TRBJ2-1; abundance: .; v_gene: TRBV5-1; CDR3aa: CASSLQLAGTYNEQFF; CDR3nt: TGCGCCAGCAGCCTACAACTAGCGGGGACCTACAATGAGCAGTTCTTC
d_gene: .; j_gene: TRBJ1-2; abundance: .; v_gene: TRBV5-6; CDR3aa: CASSSRRGSGYTF; CDR3nt: TGTGCCAGCAGCTCTCGACGGGGTAGCGGCTACACCTTC
d_gene: TRBD1; j_gene: TRBJ2-6; abundance: once; v_gene: TRBV28; CDR3aa: CASRTPPGQGNSGANVLTF; CDR3nt: TGTGCCAGCAGAACCCCTCCGGGACAGGGCAACTCTGGGGCCAACGTCCTGACTTTC
d_gene: TRBD1; j_gene: TRBJ1-2; abundance: .; v_gene: TRBV30; CDR3aa: CAWSLGRGVVGYTF; CDR3nt: TGTGCCTGGAGCCTCGGCAGGGGGGTAGTTGGCTACACCTTC
d_gene: TRBD2; j_gene: TRBJ2-5; abundance: few; v_gene: TRBV7-3; CDR3aa: CASSLGSSGRQETQYF; CDR3nt: TGTGCCAGCAGCTTGGGATCGAGCGGGAGGCAAGAGACCCAGTACTTC
d_gene: .; j_gene: TRBJ2-1; abundance: .; v_gene: TRBV4-1; CDR3aa: CASSLMRDNEQFF; CDR3nt: TGCGCCAGCAGCCTTATGAGGGACAATGAGCAGTTCTTC
d_gene: .; j_gene: TRBJ2-7; abundance: .; v_gene: TRBV7-2; CDR3aa: CASSSPRSTYEQYF; CDR3nt: TGTGCCAGCAGCTCACCCAGGAGTACCTACGAGCAGTACTTC
d_gene: .; j_gene: TRBJ2-3; abundance: .; v_gene: TRBV4-2; CDR3aa: CASSQEGPLLNTDTQYF; CDR3nt: TGTGCCAGCAGCCAAGAGGGACCCCTCCTAAACACAGATACGCAGTATTTT
d_gene: TRBD1; j_gene: TRBJ2-7; abundance: .; v_gene: TRBV7-2; CDR3aa: CAAAANGQGAYEQYF; CDR3nt: TGTGCCGCTGCAGCAAATGGACAGGGGGCCTACGAGCAGTACTTC
d_gene: .; j_gene: TRBJ2-3; abundance: .; v_gene: TRBV30; CDR3aa: CAWSVSQARLTDTQYF; CDR3nt: TGTGCCTGGAGTGTATCCCAGGCACGCCTCACAGATACGCAGTATTTT
d_gene: TRBD1; j_gene: TRBJ1-1; abundance: .; v_gene: TRBV4-3; CDR3aa: CASSQDQGAMNTEAFF; CDR3nt: TGCGCCAGCAGCCAAGATCAGGGGGCAATGAACACTGAAGCTTTCTTT
d_gene: .; j_gene: TRBJ2-7; abundance: .; v_gene: TRBV9; CDR3aa: CASSVGTAYEQYF; CDR3nt: TGTGCCAGCAGCGTGGGCACTGCCTACGAGCAGTACTTC
d_gene: TRBD2; j_gene: TRBJ2-1; abundance: .; v_gene: TRBV25-1; CDR3aa: CASSGGTSGRVGNEQFF; CDR3nt: TGTGCCAGCAGTGGGGGGACTAGCGGGAGGGTAGGCAATGAGCAGTTCTTC
d_gene: .; j_gene: TRBJ2-2; abundance: .; v_gene: TRBV10-3; CDR3aa: CAISRQGGDTGELFF; CDR3nt: TGTGCCATCAGCCGACAGGGAGGCGACACCGGGGAGCTGTTTTTT
d_gene: TRBD1; j_gene: TRBJ1-6; abundance: few; v_gene: TRBV5-1; CDR3aa: CASSYRTGNSPLHF; CDR3nt: TGCGCCAGCAGCTATCGGACAGGGAATTCACCCCTCCACTTT
d_gene: .; j_gene: TRBJ2-1; abundance: .; v_gene: TRBV18; CDR3aa: CASSPMNEQFF; CDR3nt: TGTGCCAGCTCACCAATGAATGAGCAGTTCTTC
d_gene: TRBD1; j_gene: TRBJ1-1; abundance: once; v_gene: TRBV10-3; CDR3aa: CAISEETGVPEAFF; CDR3nt: TGTGCCATCAGTGAGGAAACAGGGGTTCCTGAAGCTTTCTTT
d_gene: .; j_gene: TRBJ1-1; abundance: .; v_gene: TRBV27; CDR3aa: CASRGGGRGETEAFF; CDR3nt: TGTGCCAGCAGAGGGGGGGGCAGGGGAGAGACTGAAGCTTTCTTT
d_gene: .; j_gene: TRBJ2-7; abundance: many; v_gene: TRBV7-9; CDR3aa: CASSLHGFYEQYF; CDR3nt: TGTGCCAGCAGCTTACATGGATTCTACGAGCAGTACTTC
d_gene: .; j_gene: TRBJ2-1; abundance: .; v_gene: TRBV30; CDR3aa: CAWTFRGEQFF; CDR3nt: TGTGCCTGGACATTTCGGGGTGAGCAGTTCTTC
d_gene: .; j_gene: TRBJ2-5; abundance: .; v_gene: TRBV6-5; CDR3aa: CASSYFGTRTGETQYF; CDR3nt: TGTGCCAGCAGTTACTTTGGTACCCGGACGGGAGAGACCCAGTACTTC
d_gene: TRBD1; j_gene: TRBJ1-6; abundance: .; v_gene: TRBV27; CDR3aa: CASSKTGAHNSPLHF; CDR3nt: TGTGCCAGCAGTAAGACAGGGGCCCATAATTCACCCCTCCACTTT
d_gene: TRBD2; j_gene: TRBJ2-3; abundance: once; v_gene: TRBV7-2; CDR3aa: CASSLGLAGVDTQYF; CDR3nt: TGTGCCAGCAGCTTAGGACTAGCGGGAGTGGATACGCAGTATTTT
d_gene: .; j_gene: TRBJ1-5; abundance: .; v_gene: TRBV10-3; CDR3aa: CAISGRLSNDQPQHF; CDR3nt: TGTGCCATCAGTGGTCGGCTTAGTAATGATCAGCCCCAGCATTTT
d_gene: TRBD1; j_gene: TRBJ1-4; abundance: .; v_gene: TRBV5-4; CDR3aa: CASSLGSGQGNEKLFF; CDR3nt: TGTGCCAGCAGCTTGGGGTCGGGACAGGGAAATGAAAAACTGTTTTTT
d_gene: .; j_gene: TRBJ2-7; abundance: .; v_gene: TRBV9; CDR3aa: CASSYRLNYEQYF; CDR3nt: TGTGCCAGCAGCTATAGACTGAACTACGAGCAGTACTTC
d_gene: TRBD1; j_gene: TRBJ2-6; abundance: once; v_gene: TRBV5-4; CDR3aa: CASSSTGAGANVLTF; CDR3nt: TGTGCCAGCAGCTCTACAGGGGCTGGGGCCAACGTCCTGACTTTC
d_gene: TRBD2; j_gene: TRBJ2-7; abundance: .; v_gene: TRBV7-7; CDR3aa: CASSSSSGRNGEQYF; CDR3nt: TGTGCTAGCAGCTCTTCTAGCGGGAGGAATGGTGAGCAGTACTTC
d_gene: .; j_gene: TRBJ1-2; abundance: few; v_gene: TRBV7-8; CDR3aa: CASKEQGLEYGYTF; CDR3nt: TGTGCCAGCAAGGAACAGGGCCTCGAGTATGGCTACACCTTC
d_gene: .; j_gene: TRBJ1-1; abundance: .; v_gene: TRBV6-5; CDR3aa: CASTDRHLNTEAFF; CDR3nt: TGTGCCAGCACGGACAGACACCTGAACACTGAAGCTTTCTTT
d_gene: TRBD1; j_gene: TRBJ1-1; abundance: few; v_gene: TRBV9; CDR3aa: CASSYGQGGTEAFF; CDR3nt: TGTGCCAGCAGCTACGGACAGGGTGGAACTGAAGCTTTCTTT
d_gene: .; j_gene: TRBJ2-5; abundance: .; v_gene: TRBV18; CDR3aa: CASSPGVQETQYF; CDR3nt: TGTGCCAGCTCACCAGGGGTGCAAGAGACCCAGTACTTC